This TCR beta chain comes out of a study of OX40 agonist ivuxolimab in advanced cancers. Study summary: Males comprised 82.7% of the group, whose mean age was roughly 64 years (range about 23 to 80).

Assay: immunoSEQ multiplex PCR; the TCRdb copy retains only in-frame clones and omits some. This table holds 70,000 or so clones, 90% found once. The sample in question was CD4+ or CD8+ T cells sorted from blood, obtained in a trial of the OX40 agonist ivuxolimab. The TCR comes from an adult with an advanced solid tumor such as melanoma, head and neck, liver or kidney cancer.

The CDR3 DNA reads TGTGCCAGCAGCCTAGGTCTGAAATCCTACGAGCAGTACTTC. Amino acid sequence: CASSLGLKSYEQYF. The rearrangement uses TRBV7-2 and TRBJ2-7; no clear D. The CDR3 spans 14 residues. Germline CDR1 and CDR2: SGHTA and FQGNSA. V lost 5 bases and J 1 base, leaving 12 bases between the germline ends.